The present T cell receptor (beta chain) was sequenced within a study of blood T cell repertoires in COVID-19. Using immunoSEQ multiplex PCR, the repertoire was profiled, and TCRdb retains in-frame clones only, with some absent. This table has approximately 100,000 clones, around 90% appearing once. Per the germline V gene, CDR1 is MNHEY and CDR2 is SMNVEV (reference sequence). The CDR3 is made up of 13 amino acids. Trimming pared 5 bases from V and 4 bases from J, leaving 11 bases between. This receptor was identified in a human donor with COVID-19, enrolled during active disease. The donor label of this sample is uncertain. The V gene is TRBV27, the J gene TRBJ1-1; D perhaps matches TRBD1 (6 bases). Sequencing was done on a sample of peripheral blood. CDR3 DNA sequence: TGTGCCAGCAGTCCCCAAGGGGGCACTGAAGCTTTCTTT. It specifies CASSPQGGTEAFF.